Each of the 25 T cell receptor beta chains below was sequenced from the same sample in a study of cytomegalovirus exposure and HLA in healthy donors. Both 60 Vbeta primers and 13 Jbeta primers went into the PCR. Method: immunoSEQ multiplex PCR; TCRdb's copy keeps in-frame clones and lacks some. The repertoire holds 150,000 or so clones, with approximately 80% as singletons. Material: PBMCs. The receptors were sampled from a middle-aged woman in good health and CMV-seronegative.

Regarding this clone: An end of the junction differs from the germline gene, which may be a read error. For the CDR3, the DNA is TGTTCCAGCAGCCCCGACAGTGAGACCCAGTACTTC. It is translated as CSSSPDSETQYF. The rearrangement links TRBV7-9 to TRBJ2-5; maybe TRBD1 (5 bases). The CDR3 is 12 residues long. Germline assignment: CDR1 SEHNR and CDR2 FQNEAQ (reference sequence).

The genes are TRBV2 and TRBJ2-7, with D uncertain. This CDR3 has 13 amino acids. The germline V gene encodes CDR1 SNHLY and CDR2 FYNNEI. V was shortened by 4 bases and J by 4 bases, with 11 bases between the two germline ends. CDR3 loop: CASSGQVTYEQYF. The CDR3 DNA sequence: TGTGCCAGCAGTGGCCAGGTTACTTACGAGCAGTACTTC. The full variable domain, with the rest looked up from reference TRBV2 and TRBJ2-7, is EPEVTQTPSHQVTQMGQEVILRCVPISNHLYFYWYRQILGQKVEFLVSFYNNEISEKSEIFDDQFSVERPDGSNFTLKIRSTKLEDSAMYFCASSGQVTYEQYFGPGTRLTVT.

The chain recombines TRBV2 with TRBJ2-3; 10 bases fit TRBD2. Germline CDR1 is SNHLY and CDR2 is FYNNEI. The CDR3 is made up of 18 amino acids. V shed 3 bases, J shed 6 bases, and the junction held 15 bases outside the gene matches. This chain's CDR3 is CASSDSSGRVQDRDTQYF. CDR3 bases: TGTGCCAGCAGTGACTCTAGCGGGAGAGTTCAAGATCGTGATACGCAGTATTTT.

CDR3 residues: CASSRTDSDQPQHF. CDR3 bases: TGTGCCAGCAGCCGGACAGATAGTGATCAGCCCCAGCATTTT. The chain employs TRBV6-1 and TRBJ1-5, with D perhaps matching TRBD1 (6 bases). In germline, CDR1 is MNHNS, CDR2 SASEGT. The length of the CDR3 is 14 residues. The germline V and J ends were trimmed by 6 bases and 5 bases, with 14 bases remaining between them.

CDR3 nucleotide sequence: TGTGCCATCAGGCAGACAGGGGGAGACACTGAAGCTTTCTTT. It codes for CAIRQTGGDTEAFF. The chain employs TRBV10-3 and TRBJ1-1, with 9 bases that match TRBD1. The CDR3 totals 14 residues. V gave up 6 bases and J gave up 3 bases; unmatched junction bases: 5. Germline V gene lookup returns CDR1 ENHRY and CDR2 SYGVKD.

This clone has just a few counts. The junction does not match germline at one end; this may be a read error. V is TRBV2 and J is TRBJ2-7; 8 positions match TRBD2. Germline V gene lookup returns CDR1 SNHLY and CDR2 FYNNEI. The CDR3 is made up of 15 amino acids. CDR3: CASREETGGSYEQYF. The CDR3 DNA sequence: TGTGCCAGCAGGGAAGAGACGGGGGGGTCCTACGAGCAGTACTTC.

The V call is TRBV4-2, the J call TRBJ2-5, with D possibly matching TRBD1 (6 bases). Looked up from germline, CDR1 is LGHNA and CDR2 is YNFKEQ. The CDR3 runs to 14 residues. V lost 0 bases and J 4 bases, leaving 9 bases between the germline ends. CDR3 sequence: CASSQDEGGETQYF. The CDR3, as DNA: TGTGCCAGCAGCCAAGATGAAGGGGGAGAGACCCAGTACTTC.

This clone appeared a few times. For the CDR3, the DNA is TGTGCCAGCAGCCCACAGGGAGTAGGCACAGATACGCAGTATTTT. Protein sequence: CASSPQGVGTDTQYF. The chain recombines TRBV28 with TRBJ2-3; TRBD1 is a possible D gene (6 bases). Trimming took off 6 bases at V and 1 base at J, with 14 bases between the two ends. The CDR3 length is 15 residues. Germline V gene lookup returns CDR1 MDHEN and CDR2 SYDVKM. Full variable domain (outside the CDR3, taken from reference TRBV28 and TRBJ2-3): DVKVTQSSRYLVKRTGEKVFLECVQDMDHENMFWYRQDPGLGLRLIYFSYDVKMKEKGDIPEGYSVSREKKERFSLILESASTNQTSMYLCASSPQGVGTDTQYFGPGTRLTVL.

This clone was detected a few times. The chain uses TRBV30 and TRBJ1-4, with D unclear. V was pared by 0 bases and J by 7 bases, with 15 bases between. The CDR3 covers 15 residues. Germline CDR1 reads GTSNPN; CDR2 reads SVGIG (reference sequence). CDR3 sequence (DNA): TGTGCCTGGAGTGTACGGGGATTTCGGAGTGAAAAACTGTTTTTT. This translates into CAWSVRGFRSEKLFF.

The chain combines TRBV6-5 with TRBJ2-7; D may be TRBD1 (6 bases). Germline CDR1 reads MNHEY; CDR2 reads SVGAGI. There are 15 residues in the CDR3. Trimming stripped 0 bases from V and 4 bases from J, with 13 bases between. CDR3 sequence reads: CASSYSAGAHYEQYF. Here the CDR3 DNA reads TGTGCCAGCAGTTACTCGGCAGGGGCCCATTACGAGCAGTACTTC.

The chain has TRBV18 and TRBJ2-7; 8 bases align to TRBD1. The CDR3 covers 14 residues. The germline V gene encodes CDR1 KGHSH and CDR2 LQKENI. The trim removed 5 bases at V and 5 bases at J, leaving 8 bases unmatched. The CDR3 region has the DNA TGTGCCAGCTCAATACAGGGGGGTAAGGACGAGCAGTACTTC. Translated: CASSIQGGKDEQYF. Using reference TRBV18 and TRBJ2-7 for the parts outside the CDR3, the full variable domain is NAGVMQNPRHLVRRRGQEARLRCSPMKGHSHVYWYRQLPEEGLKFMVYLQKENIIDESGMPKERFSAEFPKEGPSILRIQQVVRGDSAAYFCASSIQGGKDEQYFGPGTRLTVT.

The CDR3 DNA reads as TGTGCCAGCAGCCCGCCGCAGGGAGGGAAAAACTACGAGCAGTACTTC. Its translation is CASSPPQGGKNYEQYF. The chain couples TRBV5-4 to TRBJ2-7; TRBD2 aligns across 7 bases. Germline CDR1 reads SGHNT; CDR2 reads YYREEE (reference sequence). The ends lost 4 bases at V and 3 bases at J; junction bases unmatched: 13. The CDR3 sequence is 16 residues long.

There are a few counts of this clone. The V call is TRBV10-1, the J call TRBJ2-5; TRBD1 aligns across 8 bases. This CDR3 spans 16 amino acids. CDR1 is WNHNN, CDR2 SYGVQD, per germline (reference sequence). V gave up 6 bases and J gave up 5 bases; unmatched junction bases: 14. CDR3 nucleotides: TGCGCCAGCAGGGAACGATACCCGACAGGGGAGGAGACCCAGTACTTC. Its protein is CASRERYPTGEETQYF.

The chain couples TRBV10-3 to TRBJ2-6; D remains unclear. The CDR3 runs to 13 residues. Germline CDR1 and CDR2: ENHRY and SYGVKD. V was clipped by 9 bases and J by 2 bases, with 8 bases between them. CDR3 amino acids: CAICPAGANVLTF. CDR3 nucleotides: TGTGCCATTTGTCCAGCTGGGGCCAACGTCCTGACTTTC.

This clone has a handful of counts. This chain connects TRBV7-9 to TRBJ2-7, with D maybe TRBD1 (5 bases). V was cut by 6 bases and J by 2 bases, with 17 bases left in between. Germline CDR1 is SEHNR and CDR2 is FQNEAQ (reference sequence). The CDR3 has 15 amino acids. CDR3: CASSSQGSYTYEQYF. The DNA for the CDR3 is TGTGCCAGCAGTAGTCAGGGAAGTTACACCTACGAGCAGTACTTC. Supplemented by reference TRBV7-9 and TRBJ2-7, the full variable domain reads DTGVSQNPRHKITKRGQNVTFRCDPISEHNRLYWYRQTLGQGPEFLTYFQNEAQLEKSRLLSDRFSAERPKGSFSTLEIQRTEQGDSAMYLCASSSQGSYTYEQYFGPGTRLTVT.

The V and J genes are TRBV9 and TRBJ2-1; possibly TRBD2 for D (6 bases). Trimming pared 4 bases from V and 4 bases from J, leaving 18 bases between. Looked up from germline, CDR1 is SGDLS and CDR2 is YYNGEE. This CDR3 is built from 16 residues. For the CDR3, the DNA is TGTGCCAGCAGCCCATTAGCGGTCTGGTCTTACAATGAGCAGTTCTTC. Translating gives CASSPLAVWSYNEQFF.

The rearrangement joins TRBV2 to TRBJ2-5, with a weak D call TRBD2 (6 bases). CDR1 SNHLY and CDR2 FYNNEI come from the germline V gene. There are 14 residues in the CDR3. The V end was cut by 1 base, the J end by 3 bases, with 9 bases between. The CDR3 coding sequence is TGTGCCAGCAGTGAAGGTGGCGGGGAAGAGACCCAGTACTTC. It codes for CASSEGGGEETQYF.

V is TRBV7-2 and J is TRBJ2-1, with D unresolved. The germline V gene has CDR1 SGHTA and CDR2 FQGNSA. This CDR3 comprises 14 residues. Deletions cut 5 bases from V and 8 bases from J, with 16 bases between. CDR3: CASSRVVTTHEQFF. The CDR3 DNA is TGTGCCAGCAGCCGAGTTGTCACGACTCATGAGCAGTTCTTC.

The chain uses TRBV30 and TRBJ2-1; TRBD2 matches 9 bases. The CDR3 is 14 residues long. V lost 1 base to trimming and J lost 5 bases; unmatched junction nucleotides: 3. Germline loops: CDR1 GTSNPN, CDR2 SVGIG (reference sequence). The CDR3, as DNA: TGTGCCTGGAGTGAGGGACTAGCCGACAATGAGCAGTTCTTC. This translates into CAWSEGLADNEQFF.

The rearrangement joins TRBV4-3 to TRBJ1-4; TRBD1 matches 7 bases. The length of the CDR3 is 15 residues. V lost 1 base and J lost 10; bases outside the gene matches: 9. Germline CDR1 and CDR2: LGHNA and YSLEER. The CDR3 nucleotides are TGCGCCAGCAGCCAAGTGGACCAGGGGGGAGTAAAACTGTTTTTT. Protein sequence: CASSQVDQGGVKLFF.

This chain joins TRBV7-2 and TRBJ2-7, with TRBD2 as a possible D gene (5 bases). Germline assignment: CDR1 SGHTA and CDR2 FQGNSA. The V end was cut by 3 bases, the J end by 3 bases, with 18 bases between. The CDR3 is 16 residues long. The CDR3 sequence is CASSLIPTEGYYEQYF. The CDR3 DNA reads as TGTGCCAGCAGCTTGATACCGACCGAGGGTTACTACGAGCAGTACTTC. Combining the CDR3 with reference TRBV7-2 and TRBJ2-7 gives the whole variable domain GAGVSQSPSNKVTEKGKDVELRCDPISGHTALYWYRQSLGQGLEFLIYFQGNSAPDKSGLPSDRFSAERTGGSVSTLTIQRTQQEDSAVYLCASSLIPTEGYYEQYFGPGTRLTVT.

The gene calls are TRBV19 and TRBJ2-1, with 11 bases matching TRBD2. Losses at the gene ends were 4 bases for V and 8 bases for J; bases not matched to a gene: 13. Germline V gene lookup returns CDR1 LNHDA and CDR2 SQIVND (reference sequence). The CDR3 has 17 residues. The CDR3 sequence: CASSKRTSGPGGDEQFF. Here the CDR3 DNA reads TGTGCCAGTAGTAAAAGGACTAGCGGGCCAGGTGGCGATGAGCAGTTCTTC. The full variable domain, completed using reference TRBV19 and TRBJ2-1, is DGGITQSPKYLFRKEGQNVTLSCEQNLNHDAMYWYRQDPGQGLRLIYYSQIVNDFQKGDIAEGYSVSREKKESFPLTVTSAQKNPTAFYLCASSKRTSGPGGDEQFFGPGTRLTVL.

The V and J genes are TRBV18 and TRBJ1-5, with unresolved D. The CDR3 length is 14 residues. V lost 2 bases, J lost 0 bases, and 5 bases lay in between. Germline CDR1 and CDR2: KGHSH and LQKENI. The CDR3 coding sequence is TGTGCCAGCTCACCAAACTATAGCAATCAGCCCCAGCATTTT. Residues: CASSPNYSNQPQHF.

This chain connects TRBV25-1 to TRBJ2-5; 10 nucleotides agree with TRBD1. The CDR3 runs to 13 residues. Looked up from germline, CDR1 is MGHDK and CDR2 is SYGVNS. Losses at the gene ends were 8 bases for V and 3 bases for J; bases not matched to a gene: 3. The CDR3 DNA sequence: TGTGCCAGCTCGGGACAGGGGAAAGAGACCCAGTACTTC. Protein product: CASSGQGKETQYF.

In its sample, this clone was seen a few times. This sequence joins TRBV5-1 and TRBJ2-1; 8 positions agree with TRBD2. Germline CDR1 and CDR2: SGHRS and YFSETQ. Trimming cost V 4 bases and J 0 bases; bases outside gene matches: 3. The CDR3 consists of 15 residues. CDR3 in DNA: TGCGCCAGCAGCGTTAGCGGGACCTCCTACAATGAGCAGTTCTTC. Its translation is CASSVSGTSYNEQFF.